The rows below give T cell receptor beta chains drawn from one sample of a study of blood T cells in healthy people across ages. TCRdb analysed the 5' RACE reads with MiXCR anew, one entry per CDR3 protein. In the table there are about a million distinct CDR3 sequences, roughly half of which are singletons. The sample taken for sequencing was blood. The origin of the receptors is an older woman in good health. Each CDR3 is given with its conserved first and last residue. D genes are given only for firm matches. Where a row states a size, it is once, few, many or the class of an expanded clone; other rows omit it.

>TRBJ2-7|few|TRBV29-1|TRBD2
CSVRRSEVLGGIMGSYNEQYF
TGCAGCGTTAGAAGGAGTGAGGTGTTGGGGGGGATAATGGGGTCCTACAATGAGCAGTACTTC
>TRBJ2-3|NA|TRBV29-1|TRBD1
CSVEGQGLPDTQYF
TGCAGCGTTGAAGGACAGGGCCTCCCAGATACGCAGTATTTT
>TRBJ2-5|once|TRBV5-1|NA
CASSLGGRTARLEETQYF
TGCGCCAGCAGCTTAGGGGGGAGGACAGCCAGACTAGAAGAGACCCAGTACTTC
>TRBJ1-5|NA|TRBV20-1|NA
CSAGRDRGPQHF
TGCAGTGCTGGCAGGGACCGGGGGCCCCAGCATTTT
>TRBJ2-7|NA|TRBV9|NA
CASSVTTSRSSYNEQYF
TGTGCCAGCAGCGTAACCACAAGCAGGAGCTCCTACAATGAGCAGTACTTC
>TRBJ1-2|NA|TRBV11-2|NA
CASSLGGGALLGYTF
TGTGCCAGCAGCTTAGGGGGGGGAGCGCTTCTTGGCTACACCTTC
>TRBJ2-3|many|TRBV29-1|NA
CSVEGPGQTQYF
TGCAGCGTTGAAGGACCGGGACAAACGCAGTATTTT
>TRBJ2-7|once|TRBV6-5|NA
CASSPKTGNNEQYF
TGTGCCAGCAGCCCTAAGACTGGAAACAATGAGCAGTACTTC
>TRBJ1-4|NA|TRBV7-2|NA
CASSHSDVKLFF
TGTGCCAGCAGCCACTCGGACGTAAAACTGTTTTTT
>TRBJ2-1|NA|TRBV6-6|TRBD2
CATGTSARVQFF
TGTGCAACCGGGACTAGCGCAAGGGTGCAGTTCTTC
>TRBJ2-5|once|TRBV6-1|TRBD1
CASKLTSGTGGWETQYF
TGTGCCAGCAAGCTAACGTCCGGTACAGGGGGCTGGGAGACCCAGTACTTC
>TRBJ2-7|many|TRBV2|NA
CASTGSGYEQYF
TGTGCCAGCACAGGGAGCGGCTACGAGCAGTACTTC
>TRBJ2-7|few|TRBV20-1|NA
CSASRAQMSGEQYF
TGCAGTGCTAGCCGGGCCCAGATGTCGGGCGAGCAGTACTTC
>TRBJ1-2|many|TRBV10-3|TRBD1
CAISGYRGDGYTF
TGTGCCATCAGTGGATACAGGGGGGATGGCTACACCTTC
>TRBJ2-3|few|TRBV7-2|NA
CASSLGWRGASHVDTQYF
TGTGCCAGCAGCTTAGGGTGGCGCGGAGCCTCCCACGTAGATACGCAGTATTTT
>TRBJ2-7|NA|TRBV28|TRBD1
CASSPHPGGIYEQYF
TGTGCCAGCAGCCCCCACCCAGGGGGCATATACGAGCAGTACTTC
>TRBJ2-7|once|TRBV3-1|TRBD2
CANTWNSGTQNEQYF
TGTGCCAACACCTGGAATAGCGGGACACAAAACGAGCAGTACTTC
>TRBJ2-7|once|TRBV4-2|NA
CASSQEPEDEQYF
TGTGCCAGCAGCCAGGAGCCAGAGGACGAGCAGTACTTC
>TRBJ2-7|few|TRBV6-5|NA
CASSYSNLGESVYEQYF
TGTGCCAGCAGTTACTCGAACTTAGGCGAATCGGTCTACGAGCAGTACTTC
>TRBJ2-1|few|TRBV2|NA
CASSVREKYNEQFF
TGTGCCAGCAGTGTACGGGAGAAGTACAATGAGCAGTTCTTC
>TRBJ1-1|NA|TRBV5-1|NA
CASSFGRQGSDTEAFF
TGCGCCAGCAGCTTCGGTCGGCAGGGATCGGACACTGAAGCTTTCTTT
>TRBJ1-4|NA|TRBV4-1|NA
CASSQVHREGEKLFF
TGCGCCAGCAGCCAAGTACACAGGGAGGGCGAAAAACTGTTTTTT
>TRBJ2-5|many|TRBV20-1|NA
CSAEGKETQYF
TGCAGTGCTGAGGGAAAAGAGACCCAGTACTTC
>TRBJ2-3|NA|TRBV12-3/TRBV12-4|TRBD2
CASSPGLAGTTDTQYF
TGTGCCAGCAGTCCCGGACTAGCGGGCACCACAGATACGCAGTATTTT
>TRBJ1-4|once|TRBV3-1|NA
CASSQATELFF
TGTGCCAGCAGCCAAGCTACAGAACTGTTTTTT
>TRBJ2-1|NA|TRBV20-1|NA
CSARDRGEPAVGSNEQFF
TGCAGTGCTAGAGATCGCGGGGAGCCCGCCGTAGGATCGAATGAGCAGTTCTTC
>TRBJ2-2|few|TRBV6-5|TRBD2
CASSWTSGGTGELFF
TGTGCCAGCAGTTGGACTAGCGGGGGGACCGGGGAGCTGTTTTTT
>TRBJ2-7|NA|TRBV20-1|NA
CSARRVSAYEQYF
TGCAGTGCTAGAAGGGTCTCTGCCTACGAGCAGTACTTC
>TRBJ2-1|NA|TRBV4-2|NA
CASSQETSRGQNEQFF
TGTGCCAGCAGCCAAGAAACCAGTAGAGGACAAAATGAGCAGTTCTTC
>TRBJ2-3|NA|TRBV28|NA
CASSPPQPTDTQYF
TGTGCCAGCTCTCCCCCCCAACCCACAGATACGCAGTATTTT
>TRBJ2-7|NA|TRBV7-2|TRBD2
CASSKAGGPYEQYF
TGTGCCAGCAGCAAAGCGGGAGGGCCATACGAGCAGTACTTC
>TRBJ1-2|NA|TRBV7-2|NA
CASSLMTETYGYTF
TGTGCCAGCAGCTTGATGACTGAGACGTATGGCTACACCTTC
>TRBJ2-7|NA|TRBV6-2/TRBV6-3|NA
CASSYDRFPYEQYF
TGTGCCAGCAGTTACGACCGATTCCCCTACGAGCAGTACTTC
>TRBJ2-7|few|TRBV28|TRBD2
CASNPSAGGNGGEQYF
TGTGCCAGCAATCCCTCAGCGGGAGGAAACGGGGGCGAGCAGTACTTC